These 27 T cell receptor beta chains originate from one sample sequenced in a study of CD8 T cells in ankylosing spondylitis. TCRdb used MiXCR to reprocess the 5' RACE reads, holding one entry per CDR3 protein. In the table there are fewer than 250,000 distinct CDR3 sequences, over 9.5% of which are singletons. Sequencing was done on a sample of blood, either unsorted or a sorted T cell fraction (not recorded which). These receptors all stem from a male donor with ankylosing spondylitis or in good health (not recorded which).

This clonotype has more than one count but fewer than ten. This rearrangement joins TRBV6-1 to TRBJ1-1; the match to TRBD1 covers 7 bases. Germline trimming cut 8 bases from V and 5 bases from J; bases unmatched to any gene: 26. This CDR3 has 19 residues. In germline, CDR1 is MNHNS, CDR2 SASEGT. The CDR3 DNA follows: TGTGCCAGCGCCAGGACAGGTCTTCTGGAACCAGGGGGAAATACTGAAGCTTTCTTT. Its protein is CASARTGLLEPGGNTEAFF.

The chain uses TRBV20-1 and TRBJ1-2, with no clear D. Per the germline V gene, CDR1 is DFQATT and CDR2 is SNEGSKA (reference sequence). V lost 4 bases and J 1 base, leaving 10 bases between the germline ends. The CDR3 consists of 13 residues. The CDR3 region has the DNA TGCAGTGCTATGGCTGAACTTAACTATGGCTACACCTTC. It codes for CSAMAELNYGYTF.

In this sample, this clonotype turned up many times. V and J are TRBV28 and TRBJ2-2; no definite D call. The germline CDR1 and CDR2 sequences are MDHEN and SYDVKM. Trimming shortened V by 6 bases and J by 4 bases, and 6 bases separated the two germline ends. This CDR3 has 12 residues. CDR3 region: CASSTSTGELFF. CDR3 coding DNA: TGTGCCAGCAGCACCTCCACCGGGGAGCTGTTTTTT. Filled out from reference TRBV28 and TRBJ2-2, the complete variable domain reads DVKVTQSSRYLVKRTGEKVFLECVQDMDHENMFWYRQDPGLGLRLIYFSYDVKMKEKGDIPEGYSVSREKKERFSLILESASTNQTSMYLCASSTSTGELFFGEGSRLTVL.

This clonotype was seen at least ten times. The V call is TRBV4-1, the J call TRBJ2-3; D assignment may be TRBD1 or TRBD2 (7 bases each). CDR1 is MGHRA and CDR2 is YSYEKL in the germline V gene. This CDR3 comprises 16 residues. V was shortened by 4 bases and J by 3 bases, with 17 bases between the two germline ends. The CDR3 bases are TGCGCCAGCAGCCCCCAGGGGGGAGGGAGGACAGATACGCAGTATTTT. Its protein is CASSPQGGGRTDTQYF.

There are many counts of this clonotype. The gene calls are TRBV12-3 or TRBV12-4 and TRBJ1-2, with D hard to call. This CDR3 spans 12 amino acids. V lost 3 bases, J lost 5 bases, and 7 bases lay in between. The CDR3 region is CASSFNTYGYTF. In DNA, the CDR3 is TGTGCCAGCAGTTTCAATACGTATGGCTACACCTTC.

This clonotype appeared many times. The chain employs TRBV7-9 and TRBJ1-1, with 8 bases fitting TRBD1. The CDR3 totals 15 residues. Germline assignment: CDR1 SEHNR and CDR2 FQNEAQ (reference sequence). Trimming at V came to 6 bases and at J to 1 base, leaving 7 bases not matched to a gene. The CDR3 DNA reads TGTGCCAGCAGAACACAGGGGGGTGGGAACACTGAAGCTTTCTTT. It codes for CASRTQGGGNTEAFF.

This clonotype was recorded a few times. The J gene is TRBJ2-1, the V gene TRBV7-6; D uncertain. The CDR3 has 10 amino acids. The germline V and J ends were trimmed by 11 bases and 7 bases, with 9 bases remaining between them. Germline-derived CDR1 and CDR2 are SGHVS and FNYEAQ. This chain's CDR3 is CAFLGNEQFF. The DNA for the CDR3 is TGTGCCTTCCTGGGGAATGAGCAGTTCTTC.

This clonotype was seen repeatedly, ten times or more. The CDR3 nucleotides read TGCGCCAGCAGCCCGGATGGGGCAGGGATGTATGGCTACACCTTC. It codes for CASSPDGAGMYGYTF. V usage is TRBV5-1 and J usage is TRBJ1-2, with a weak D call TRBD1 (5 bases). The V gene's germline CDR1 is SGHRS and CDR2 YFSETQ. The CDR3 length is 15 residues. The V end lost 4 bases, the J end lost 5 bases, and 18 bases lay between the germline ends.

This clonotype was seen at least ten times. V usage is TRBV3-1 and J usage is TRBJ2-5; TRBD2 agrees at 13 bases. The CDR3 loop spans 15 amino acids. The J segment lost 3 bases and the V segment lost 3 bases, leaving 1 base of the junction unmatched. Germline V CDR1 and CDR2: LGHDT, YNNKEL (reference sequence). The CDR3 nucleotides read TGTGCCAGCAGCCAGGGGACTAGCGGGGAAGAGACCCAGTACTTC. Its translation is CASSQGTSGEETQYF.

This clonotype has ten or more counts. This chain links TRBV6-1 with TRBJ2-5, with D possibly being TRBD2 (5 bases). The CDR3 has 13 residues. The V gene lost 7 bases and the J gene lost 5 bases, with 14 bases spanning the gap. From germline, CDR1 is MNHNS and CDR2 SASEGT. The CDR3 coding sequence is TGTGCCAGCATCAGAGTCTCGGGGGAGACCCAGTACTTC. Translated: CASIRVSGETQYF.

This clonotype has at least ten counts. The chain joins TRBV29-1 to TRBJ1-2, with D perhaps TRBD1 (6 bases). Germline assignment: CDR1 SQVTM and CDR2 ANQGSEA. V lost 7 bases and J lost 11, with 11 bases in between. This CDR3 is built from 9 residues. CDR3: CSEGEGYTF. DNA of the CDR3: TGCAGCGAGGGGGAGGGTTACACCTTC.

V is TRBV18 and J is TRBJ2-7, with D possibly matching TRBD2 (6 bases). Germline V lookup: CDR1 KGHSH, CDR2 LQKENI. The CDR3 totals 15 residues. V shed 1 base and J shed 0 bases, with 10 bases lying between them. The CDR3 DNA reads TGTGCCAGCTCACCACAGGAGGGAACCTCCTACGAGCAGTACTTC. Encoded protein: CASSPQEGTSYEQYF.

Ten or more counts support this clonotype. This chain links TRBV12-3 or TRBV12-4 with TRBJ2-7; 8 nucleotides match TRBD1. With 1 base clipped from V and 3 bases from J, the junction kept 5 bases outside the gene matches. The CDR3 extends over 15 amino acids. The CDR3 is CASSLDGQGLYEQYF. Written as DNA, the CDR3 is TGTGCCAGCAGTTTAGATGGACAGGGTCTCTACGAGCAGTACTTC.

This clonotype was seen ten or more times. The chain couples TRBV30 to TRBJ2-2; perhaps TRBD2 as D (5 bases). The CDR3 covers 13 residues. Germline CDR1 and CDR2: GTSNPN and SVGIG (reference sequence). The ends were cut back, 3 bases at V and 5 bases at J, with 10 bases in the middle. CDR3 protein: CAWSWESTGELFF. As DNA, the CDR3 is TGTGCCTGGAGCTGGGAGTCTACCGGGGAGCTGTTTTTT.

This clonotype was picked up a small number of times. The V gene is TRBV20-1, the J gene TRBJ2-7; 8 bases line up with TRBD1. This CDR3 spans 13 amino acids. Germline assignment: CDR1 DFQATT and CDR2 SNEGSKA (reference sequence). The V gene end was trimmed by 6 bases and the J gene end by 0 bases; junction bases not matched to a gene: 4. The CDR3: CSARTGSSYEQYF. CDR3 in DNA: TGCAGTGCCCGGACAGGGAGCTCCTACGAGCAGTACTTC.

This clonotype was picked up many times. The chain combines TRBV5-1 with TRBJ2-3; D gene uncertain. Germline-derived CDR1 and CDR2 are SGHRS and YFSETQ. CDR3 length: 17 amino acids. With 4 bases removed from V and 5 bases from J, the gap between germline ends came to 23 bases. This CDR3 reads CASSRPPIGKVEDTQYF. The CDR3 nucleotides read TGCGCCAGCAGCCGACCCCCGATAGGAAAAGTAGAAGATACGCAGTATTTT.

In this sample, this clonotype turned up many times. The chain links TRBV29-1 to TRBJ1-5, with D hard to call. Trimming took 6 bases from V and 0 from J, leaving 9 bases between them. There are 13 residues in the CDR3. Germline V CDR1 and CDR2: SQVTM, ANQGSEA. CDR3 DNA sequence: TGCAGCGTCGGAGAGAATAGCAATCAGCCCCAGCATTTT. Translated, it gives CSVGENSNQPQHF.

This clonotype was seen at least ten times. The V and J genes are TRBV3-1 and TRBJ2-2; 10 bases line up with TRBD2. The trim removed 1 base at V and 5 bases at J, leaving 4 bases unmatched. The germline gives CDR1 LGHDT, CDR2 YNNKEL (reference sequence). The CDR3 covers 16 residues. The CDR3 DNA reads TGTGCCAGCAGCCAAGCTACTAGCGGGGCAACCGGGGAGCTGTTTTTT. Translated, it gives CASSQATSGATGELFF.

This clonotype was recorded many times. The chain couples TRBV12-3 or TRBV12-4 to TRBJ1-3; D is uncertain. The length of the CDR3 is 14 residues. V shed 2 bases and J shed 4 bases, with 9 bases lying between them. DNA of the CDR3: TGTGCCAGCAGTTTATGGGGTGGCGGAAACACCATATATTTT. Encoded protein: CASSLWGGGNTIYF.

This clonotype was recorded many times. The rearrangement links TRBV5-6 to TRBJ2-4, with D unclear. The CDR3 sequence is 15 residues long. Trimming shortened V by 0 bases and J by 0 bases, and 7 bases separated the two germline ends. CDR1 is SGHDT and CDR2 is YYEEEE in the germline V gene. The CDR3 is CASSLALGAKNIQYF. CDR3 nucleotide sequence: TGTGCCAGCAGCTTGGCCTTAGGAGCCAAAAACATTCAGTACTTC.

This clonotype was found many times. The rearrangement joins TRBV12-3 or TRBV12-4 to TRBJ1-1; 8 bases match TRBD1. The CDR3 contains 14 residues. Trimming cost V 7 bases and J 5 bases; bases outside gene matches: 9. The CDR3 coding sequence is TGTGCCAGCACCCTGGACAGGGCTGGAACTGAAGCTTTCTTT. Encoded protein: CASTLDRAGTEAFF.

This clonotype was recorded many times. This chain joins TRBV20-1 and TRBJ2-7, with TRBD2 identical over 10 bases. Germline trimming cut 1 base from V and 2 bases from J; bases unmatched to any gene: 5. Germline V gene lookup returns CDR1 DFQATT and CDR2 SNEGSKA (reference sequence). The CDR3 is 15 residues long. CDR3 bases: TGCAGTGCTAGAGGACCTAGCGGGAGCGCCTACGAGCAGTACTTC. Translating gives CSARGPSGSAYEQYF.

Many counts were recorded for this clonotype. The rearrangement uses TRBV20-1 and TRBJ1-2; D remains unclear. V lost 2 bases to trimming and J lost 3 bases, with 19 bases between them. CDR1 and CDR2 from the germline V gene are DFQATT and SNEGSKA (reference sequence). The CDR3 spans 16 residues. This chain's CDR3 is CSARTGAGRADYGYTF. CDR3 nucleotide sequence: TGCAGTGCTAGAACGGGCGCCGGGCGTGCTGACTATGGCTACACCTTC.

The CDR3 loop is CASSWALGDTDTQYF. The CDR3 DNA follows: TGTGCCAGCTCATGGGCATTGGGCGACACAGATACGCAGTATTTT. V gene TRBV18 combines with J gene TRBJ2-3, with unresolved D. Germline values: CDR1 KGHSH, CDR2 LQKENI. The CDR3 extends over 15 amino acids. Deletions cut 5 bases from V and 2 bases from J, with 14 bases between. The whole variable domain, remainder taken from reference TRBV18 and TRBJ2-3, is NAGVMQNPRHLVRRRGQEARLRCSPMKGHSHVYWYRQLPEEGLKFMVYLQKENIIDESGMPKERFSAEFPKEGPSILRIQQVVRGDSAAYFCASSWALGDTDTQYFGPGTRLTVL.

The chain links TRBV5-1 to TRBJ2-2; D possibly corresponds to TRBD1 (5 bases). This CDR3 has 14 residues. The germline CDR1 and CDR2 sequences are SGHRS and YFSETQ. V was shortened by 5 bases and J by 3 bases, with 11 bases between the two germline ends. The CDR3 DNA is TGCGCCAGCAGAGACAGCCCTTACACCGGGGAGCTGTTTTTT. Its translation is CASRDSPYTGELFF.

This clonotype was counted at least ten times. The chain employs TRBV10-2 and TRBJ1-5; D perhaps matches TRBD1 (6 bases). Trimming removed 6 bases from V and 7 bases from J, with 19 bases in between. In germline, CDR1 is WSHSY, CDR2 SAAADI. The CDR3 is made up of 15 amino acids. The CDR3 region has the DNA TGCGCCAGCAGGGGTACGACAACAGGGACGCAGCCCCAGCATTTT. It translates to CASRGTTTGTQPQHF.

This clonotype appeared a few times. J is TRBJ1-4 and V is TRBV18; D call uncertain. Germline CDR1 and CDR2: KGHSH and LQKENI. The CDR3 spans 14 residues. V lost 3 bases, J lost 4 bases, and 9 bases lay in between. DNA of the CDR3: TGTGCCAGCTCACCGTGGGGTGGTAATGAAAAACTGTTTTTT. Translating gives CASSPWGGNEKLFF.